This T cell receptor (beta chain) is from a study of blood T cell repertoires in COVID-19. Background on the study: Samples came from the United States, Italy and Spain, spanning acute and convalescent COVID-19. The cDNA or gDNA used as material had been derived from T cells, B-cell-depleted T cells, or PBMCs.

Original handling: Estimation of nucleated cell counts was performed using reference gene primer amplification. Data came from immunoSEQ multiplex PCR; TCRdb stores just in-frame clones and leaves some out. The V and J calls and clone size were taken over from that table, and D and trimming were inferred from the DNA. The sample has more than 80,000 clones; around 76% are singletons. V shed 4 bases and J shed 8 bases, with 14 bases lying between them. Germline CDR1 is GTSNPN and CDR2 is SVGIG (reference sequence). The CDR3 extends over 12 amino acids. Only a few counts were recorded for this clone. V usage is TRBV30 and J usage is TRBJ1-1; possibly TRBD1 for D (6 bases). The receptor's source is a woman of 80 years or more with active or convalescent COVID-19. Sample: peripheral blood. CDR3 nucleotides: TGTGCCTGGACCCCAGGGGTACGAGAAGCTTTCTTT. Its protein product is CAWTPGVREAFF.